This T cell receptor beta chain was retrieved from a study of T cell repertoires in cytomegalovirus infection. Study details: Evidence of both CMV infection and a matching HLA type came from public TCR beta signatures. Study-level points and caveats: Dominant in the ex vivo response were TCR beta clonotypes restricted by HLA-C and specific for CMV.

V lost 4 bases and J lost 5; bases outside the gene matches: 11. The CDR3 consists of 16 residues. CDR1 and CDR2 from the germline V gene are SGHVS and FQNEAQ. This clonotype was counted many times. The antigen remains unidentified. TCRdb called the reads again in MiXCR, with one record for every CDR3 protein. The sample lists hundreds of thousands of distinct CDR3 sequences, roughly a sixth occurring once. V is TRBV7-8 and J is TRBJ2-3; 8 bases are shared with TRBD2. The specimen was PBMCs. This receptor was identified in a human donor in good health (CMV status not recorded). Some clones in this sample may be carry-over from other donors' samples. The CDR3 protein is CASSSLNSGVGDTQYF. CDR3 DNA sequence: TGTGCCAGCAGCTCCCTAAATAGCGGGGTGGGAGATACGCAGTATTTT. The full variable domain, rest sourced from reference TRBV7-8 and TRBJ2-3, is GAGVSQSPRYKVAKRGQDVALRCDPISGHVSLFWYQQALGQGPEFLTYFQNEAQLDKSGLPSDRFFAERPEGSVSTLKIQRTQQEDSAVYLCASSSLNSGVGDTQYFGPGTRLTVL.